This TCR beta chain was identified in a study of shared T cell receptors in the human thymus (dated by TCRdb to the early 2020s). Some background on the complete study: The study investigated the way shared, self-reactive T-cell receptor alpha chains are produced in the human thymus.

About this clone itself: Its antigen is currently not known. There are no base qualities to consult, and no much larger clone falls within one base.

The library came from the immunoSEQ multiplex PCR assay. The table comes from immuneACCESS by way of TCRdb, which keeps in-frame sequences with V and J called. Part of the clones is missing from these tables; in studies checked, under half for an unresolved V gene and the rest for unknown reasons. The sample table lists roughly 660,000 clones, 85% to 90% of them with a count of one. The ten biggest clones cover 0.008% to 0.011% of the sample. The germline V gene yields SQVTM for CDR1 and ANQGSEA for CDR2. Its CDR3 holds 17 amino acids, cysteine through phenylalanine. The sequence is cut down to CDR3 DNA, 51 bases in frame from base 1. V loses 1 base, J loses 4 bases, and the germline ends lie 22 bases apart. The sample also formed part of further work on human thymus T cells. The second source states: Immunologically healthy infants undergoing open corrective cardiac surgery for congenital heart defects in Finland were used as donors. Thymus tissue was obtained as surgical resects removed during corrective cardiac surgery. Biased V and J gene segment usage appeared to be present in both thymic and peripheral blood repertoires. Highly overlapping thymic TCR repertoires among unrelated individuals were reported in the related research. The study used about 8 infant thymus samples plus four related peripheral blood samples to characterize TCR alpha and beta repertoires. Donor ages ranging from about 6 to 250 days were recorded, and more than five male and a couple of female infants were included in the cohort. After being mechanically released from the tissue, thymocytes were kept at -70 degrees C in pellets of roughly 10-30 million cells. Genomic DNA was extracted from frozen cell pellets with a QIAsymphony instrument. The immunoSEQ multiplex PCR assay was used to amplify the TCRB and TCRAD loci from a standardized amount of quality-controlled genomic DNA. The amplicons covered the V(D)J region and were long enough to include the CDR3 and to identify the V and J genes. The commercial immunoSEQ service was used to sequence amplicons on an Illumina platform. Corrections for primer bias and sequencing errors followed previously described methods, while TCRAD and TCRB definitions were based on the IMGT database. The repertoires were analysed using immunoSEQ Analyzer 3.0 and VDJTools for basic statistics, V/J segment usage, diversity estimates, rarefaction and pairwise overlap. To estimate diversity, the Chao1, ChaoE, Efron-Thisted, Shannon and inverse Simpson indices were applied, and diversity was also estimated on datasets down-sampled to the smallest sample. Repertoire overlap was determined by strict matching of CDR3 nucleotide sequence, V gene and J gene, and Jaccard-based multidimensional scaling clustering was applied. Thymus samples yielded on average about 810,000 unique TCRB clonotypes, compared with 80,000 to 85,000 from blood samples.

The source of this sequence is a boy younger than two with a congenital heart defect. Donor details come from another sample of the same person, matched by shared clones. The chain employs TRBV29-1 and TRBJ1-2, and perhaps TRBD1 as D gene, on 5 matching bases. The sample was thymocytes. Here is the DNA: TGCAGCGTTGAAGGAGGGTTCGTGGGGAGGGGACCCTATGGCTACACCTTC. Translated, this is CSVEGGFVGRGPYGYTF.